One and the same sample provided the 2 T cell receptor beta chains below, sequenced in a study of glioma-infiltrating T cells after dendritic cell vaccination. Repertoires were generated with immunoSEQ multiplex PCR, while TCRdb's copy carries only in-frame clones and drops some. This table has 80,000 to 100,000 clones, 75% to 85% appearing once. The sample was blood, taken before dendritic cell vaccination. Receptor source: a human donor with glioblastoma.

The chain combines TRBV7-9 with TRBJ2-3; 7 bases are a match to TRBD1. V lost 1 base to trimming and J lost 5 bases; unmatched junction nucleotides: 12. The CDR3 has 17 residues. CDR1 is SEHNR, CDR2 FQNEAQ, per germline (reference sequence). This chain's CDR3 is CASSLVDAGGWRDTQYF. The CDR3 DNA follows: TGTGCCAGCAGCTTAGTTGACGCAGGGGGTTGGAGAGATACGCAGTATTTT.

This clone was found a few times. The chain links TRBV9 to TRBJ1-2; D possibly corresponds to TRBD1 (6 bases). CDR1 SGDLS and CDR2 YYNGEE come from the germline V gene. Trimming shortened V by 0 bases and J by 0 bases, and 9 bases separated the two germline ends. CDR3 length: 15 amino acids. The CDR3 sequence is CASSVEGDSNYGYTF. CDR3 nucleotide sequence: TGTGCCAGCAGCGTAGAGGGGGATTCTAACTATGGCTACACCTTC.